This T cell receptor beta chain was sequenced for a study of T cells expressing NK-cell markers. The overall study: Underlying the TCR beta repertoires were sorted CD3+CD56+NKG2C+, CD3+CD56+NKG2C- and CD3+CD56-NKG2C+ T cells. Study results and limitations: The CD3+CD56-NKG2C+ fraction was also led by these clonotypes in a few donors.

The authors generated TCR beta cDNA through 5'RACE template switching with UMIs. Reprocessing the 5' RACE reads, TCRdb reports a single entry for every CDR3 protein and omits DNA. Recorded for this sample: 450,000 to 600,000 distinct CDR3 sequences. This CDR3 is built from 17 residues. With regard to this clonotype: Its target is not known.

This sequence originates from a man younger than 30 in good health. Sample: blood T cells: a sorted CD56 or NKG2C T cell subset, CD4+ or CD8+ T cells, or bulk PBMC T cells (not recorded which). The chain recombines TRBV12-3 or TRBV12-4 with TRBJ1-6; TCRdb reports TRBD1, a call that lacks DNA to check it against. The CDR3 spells CASTLSLRQGSNSPLHF.